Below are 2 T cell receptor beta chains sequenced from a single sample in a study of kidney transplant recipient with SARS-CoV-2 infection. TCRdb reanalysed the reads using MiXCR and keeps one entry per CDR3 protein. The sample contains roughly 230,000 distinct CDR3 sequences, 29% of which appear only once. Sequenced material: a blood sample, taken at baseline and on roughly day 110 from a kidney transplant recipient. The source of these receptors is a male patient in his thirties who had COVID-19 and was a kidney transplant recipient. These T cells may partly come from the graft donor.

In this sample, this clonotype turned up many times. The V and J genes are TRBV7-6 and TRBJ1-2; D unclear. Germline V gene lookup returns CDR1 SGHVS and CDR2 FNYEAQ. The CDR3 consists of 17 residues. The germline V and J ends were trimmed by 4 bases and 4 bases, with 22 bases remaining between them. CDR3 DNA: TGTGCCAGCAGCTACGCCCATGAATCTCGAAAGACCTATGGCTACACCTTC. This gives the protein CASSYAHESRKTYGYTF.

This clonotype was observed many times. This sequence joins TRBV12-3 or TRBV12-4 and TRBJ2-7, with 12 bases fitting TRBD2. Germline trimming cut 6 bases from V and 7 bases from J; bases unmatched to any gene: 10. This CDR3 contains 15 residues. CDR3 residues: CASSRKTSGGREQYF. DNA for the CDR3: TGTGCCAGCAGCCGAAAGACTAGCGGGGGACGGGAGCAGTACTTC.